This T cell receptor beta chain was found in a study of blood T cell repertoires in COVID-19. The protocol was immunoSEQ multiplex PCR, while the TCRdb copy is restricted to in-frame clones and leaves out a portion. The sample yields about 120,000 clones, less than 90% seen once. The length of the CDR3 is 13 residues. Between the trimmed V and J ends, which lost 3 bases and 5 bases, there was a span of 8 bases. Germline-derived CDR1 and CDR2 are SEHNR and FQNEAQ (reference sequence). The chain employs TRBV7-9 and TRBJ1-5, with D possibly being TRBD1 (5 bases). This receptor was taken from a man aged 25 to 40 with acute or convalescent COVID-19. Sequencing was carried out using peripheral blood. In DNA form, the CDR3 reads TGTGCCAGCAGCTTTTGGGGGGATCAGCCCCAGCATTTT. This translates into CASSFWGDQPQHF.